The 24 T cell receptor beta chains below come from one sample, sequenced in a study of T-cell memory formation after mild COVID-19. Via MiXCR, TCRdb re-called the 5' RACE reads, giving one row per CDR3 protein. In the table there are hundreds of thousands of distinct CDR3 sequences, about a sixth of which are singletons. The sequencing sample was made of PBMCs or a T cell subset sorted from them (not recorded which). The source is an adult woman who had mild COVID-19 (a few samples of this study predate the infection). Cell type and time point are not known.

This clonotype was seen only a few times. This chain uses TRBV6-5 with TRBJ2-7, with 13 bases identical to TRBD2. The ends lost 6 bases at V and 6 bases at J; junction bases unmatched: 11. The germline gives CDR1 MNHEY, CDR2 SVGAGI. This CDR3 has 16 amino acids. CDR3 DNA sequence: TGTGCCAGCAGACCCCGTGGCGGACTAGCGGGAGTCGAGCAGTACTTC. Its translation: CASRPRGGLAGVEQYF.

This sequence joins TRBV20-1 and TRBJ1-2; D perhaps matches TRBD1 (5 bases). This CDR3 has 14 amino acids. V dropped 3 bases and J dropped 6 bases, with 17 bases sitting between them. Germline V CDR1 and CDR2: DFQATT, SNEGSKA (reference sequence). The CDR3 region has the DNA TGCAGTGCTAGTGGTCCCAGGGCCCAGGATGGCTACACCTTC. Amino acids: CSASGPRAQDGYTF.

V is TRBV5-5 and J is TRBJ1-6; TRBD1 might be the D (6 bases). Trimming cost V 4 bases and J 7 bases, with 15 bases left between them. Germline CDR1 reads SGHKS; CDR2 reads YYEKEE (reference sequence). The CDR3 totals 15 residues. The CDR3 nucleotides are TGTGCCAGCAGCCCGGGGGTTGGACAGAATTCACCCCTCCACTTT. Translated, it gives CASSPGVGQNSPLHF.

The V and J genes are TRBV5-4 and TRBJ1-4; D is unresolved. V lost 2 bases and J 8 bases, leaving 13 bases between the germline ends. Germline CDR1 is SGHNT and CDR2 is YYREEE (reference sequence). The CDR3 has 14 amino acids. CDR3 nucleotides: TGTGCCAGCAGCTTAAATAACGGGCCGGAAAAACTGTTTTTT. It translates to CASSLNNGPEKLFF.

This clonotype has only a few counts. This rearrangement joins TRBV7-3 to TRBJ2-1; TRBD2 agrees at 9 bases. CDR3 size: 16 residues. CDR1 and CDR2 from the germline V gene are SGHTA and FQGTGA. Trimming removed 5 bases from V and 5 bases from J; junction bases left unmatched: 10. CDR3 loop: CASSPGRGRGNNEQFF. Written as DNA, the CDR3 is TGTGCCAGCAGCCCAGGACGCGGGAGGGGTAACAATGAGCAGTTCTTC.

The CDR3 reads CASSPPMTGELFF. CDR3 DNA sequence: TGTGCCAGCTCACCGCCCATGACCGGGGAGCTGTTTTTT. This sequence joins TRBV18 and TRBJ2-2, with unresolved D. Per germline, CDR1 KGHSH and CDR2 LQKENI. The CDR3 contains 13 residues. Trimming took off 3 bases at V and 5 bases at J, with 7 bases between the two ends.

Ten or more counts support this clonotype. This chain connects TRBV18 to TRBJ2-3; D unclear. CDR3 size: 15 residues. V was cut by 3 bases and J by 6 bases, with 16 bases left in between. Germline V lookup: CDR1 KGHSH, CDR2 LQKENI. The CDR3 is CASSPSYLESDTQYF. The CDR3, as DNA: TGTGCCAGCTCACCTTCTTATCTGGAATCGGATACGCAGTATTTT.

The V gene is TRBV24-1, the J gene TRBJ2-1, with 7 bases lining up with TRBD1. CDR1 KGHDR and CDR2 SFDVKD come from the germline V gene. The V and J ends lost 0 bases and 2 bases, in that order; junction bases with no gene match: 3. The CDR3 totals 16 residues. CDR3 nucleotide sequence: TGTGCCACCAGTGATTTGACGACAGGGCCCTACAATGAGCAGTTCTTC. Protein: CATSDLTTGPYNEQFF.

A few counts support this clonotype. The chain recombines TRBV4-1 with TRBJ2-7, with D unresolved. Trimming pared 6 bases from V and 0 bases from J, leaving 12 bases between. The CDR3 loop spans 14 amino acids. CDR1 MGHRA and CDR2 YSYEKL come from the germline V gene. The CDR3 DNA follows: TGCGCCAGCAGTTCTGCTTTCAACTCCTACGAGCAGTACTTC. Translation gives CASSSAFNSYEQYF.

The V gene is TRBV7-9, the J gene TRBJ2-7, with D tentatively TRBD1 or TRBD2 (6 bases each). The V end lost 2 bases, the J end lost 6 bases, and 14 bases lay between the germline ends. The germline CDR1 and CDR2 sequences are SEHNR and FQNEAQ (reference sequence). The CDR3 covers 14 residues. The CDR3 is CASSLIGGEGEQYF. DNA of the CDR3: TGTGCCAGCAGCTTAATCGGGGGCGAGGGCGAGCAGTACTTC.

The chain uses TRBV7-2 and TRBJ1-2; a possible D gene is TRBD1 (5 bases). Germline V gene data show CDR1 as SGHTA and CDR2 as FQGNSA. The ends were cut back, 1 base at V and 4 bases at J, with 13 bases in the middle. This CDR3 region has 15 residues. The CDR3 nucleotides read TGTGCCAGCAGCTTAGGTGTCAGGGTGACCTATGGCTACACCTTC. Residues: CASSLGVRVTYGYTF.

The sample holds a few counts of this clonotype. The chain couples TRBV19 to TRBJ2-7; 8 bases fit TRBD2. J was trimmed by 5 bases and V by 3 bases; bases with no gene match: 9. The CDR3 covers 15 residues. CDR1 and CDR2 (germline): LNHDA, SQIVND (reference sequence). In DNA, the CDR3 is TGTGCCAGTAGTATGCGAGCGGGAGTTTGGGACGAGCAGTACTTC. Translation: CASSMRAGVWDEQYF.

The rearrangement joins TRBV10-3 to TRBJ1-5; tentative D call: TRBD1 (5 bases). CDR1 ENHRY and CDR2 SYGVKD come from the germline V gene. V lost 6 bases and J lost 5, with 11 bases in between. The CDR3 totals 13 residues. The CDR3 here is CAIRRGADQPQHF. The CDR3 nucleotides read TGTGCCATCAGGAGAGGGGCGGATCAGCCCCAGCATTTT.

The V call is TRBV6-5, the J call TRBJ1-2, with a possible D match to TRBD1 (6 bases). Germline V gene sequence: CDR1 MNHEY, CDR2 SVGAGI. V was shortened by 6 bases and J by 2 bases, with 13 bases between the two germline ends. CDR3 length equals 14 residues. The CDR3 spells CASSEGGGNYGYTF. DNA of the CDR3: TGTGCCAGCAGCGAGGGGGGGGGCAACTATGGCTACACCTTC.

The gene calls are TRBV4-2 and TRBJ2-2; unclear D gene. The CDR3 is 15 residues long. The V end was cut by 5 bases, the J end by 0 bases, with 10 bases between. The germline gives CDR1 LGHNA, CDR2 YNFKEQ. DNA for the CDR3: TGTGCCAGCAGCGTTTCATTTACGAACACCGGGGAGCTGTTTTTT. Residues: CASSVSFTNTGELFF.

The rearrangement uses TRBV7-3 and TRBJ2-2; 8 nucleotides line up with TRBD2. Germline loops: CDR1 SGHTA, CDR2 FQGTGA. With V trimmed by 2 bases and J by 3 bases, 2 bases remained unmatched. The CDR3 is made up of 15 amino acids. The CDR3 is CASSLAGGYTGELFF. In nucleotides, the CDR3 is TGTGCCAGCAGCTTAGCGGGGGGCTACACCGGGGAGCTGTTTTTT. Using reference TRBV7-3 and TRBJ2-2 for the parts outside the CDR3, the full variable domain is GAGVSQTPSNKVTEKGKYVELRCDPISGHTALYWYRQSLGQGPEFLIYFQGTGAADDSGLPNDRFFAVRPEGSVSTLKIQRTERGDSAVYLCASSLAGGYTGELFFGEGSRLTVL.

The chain joins TRBV9 to TRBJ2-2; no reliable D call. Between the trimmed V and J ends, which lost 0 bases and 1 base, there was a span of 10 bases. The CDR3 runs to 16 residues. The V gene's germline CDR1 is SGDLS and CDR2 YYNGEE. The CDR3, as DNA: TGTGCCAGCAGCGTAGATCCCACCCGGAACACCGGGGAGCTGTTTTTT. Its protein product is CASSVDPTRNTGELFF.

This clonotype has only a few counts. The rearrangement joins TRBV28 to TRBJ2-7, with D maybe TRBD2 (6 bases). With 4 bases removed from V and 3 bases from J, the gap between germline ends came to 22 bases. Germline V CDR1 and CDR2: MDHEN, SYDVKM. This CDR3 contains 17 residues. The CDR3 loop reads CASSSPWEALGGYEQYF. CDR3 DNA sequence: TGTGCCAGCAGTTCCCCCTGGGAAGCCTTGGGGGGCTACGAGCAGTACTTC.

This clonotype was detected only a few times. The chain has TRBV5-1 and TRBJ1-1, with unresolved D. The CDR3 runs 14 residues. CDR1 is SGHRS, CDR2 YFSETQ, per germline. Trimming left V 4 bases short and J 4 bases short, with 14 bases between. The CDR3 DNA follows: TGCGCCAGCAGCGGAGGAGAGAGGGCCACTGAAGCTTTCTTT. It translates to CASSGGERATEAFF.

This clonotype was counted ten times or more. The chain couples TRBV15 to TRBJ2-7; D remains unclear. Germline values: CDR1 LNHNV, CDR2 YYDKDF (reference sequence). The CDR3 consists of 16 residues. V gave up 0 bases and J gave up 2 bases, with 14 bases separating them. CDR3 amino acids: CATSRDLGGKAYEQYF. For the CDR3, the DNA is TGTGCCACCAGCAGAGACCTTGGTGGCAAAGCCTACGAGCAGTACTTC.

This clonotype was counted between two and nine times. The rearrangement links TRBV7-9 to TRBJ1-2; 7 bases map to TRBD1. The V segment lost 5 bases and the J segment 6 bases; nucleotides outside the gene matches: 9. The length of the CDR3 is 14 residues. Germline CDR1 SEHNR, CDR2 FQNEAQ (reference sequence). The CDR3 spells CASSTLGQLDGYTF. The CDR3 bases are TGTGCCAGCAGCACACTGGGACAGTTGGATGGCTACACCTTC. The variable domain in full, with the rest retrieved from reference TRBV7-9 and TRBJ1-2, is DTGVSQNPRHKITKRGQNVTFRCDPISEHNRLYWYRQTLGQGPEFLTYFQNEAQLEKSRLLSDRFSAERPKGSFSTLEIQRTEQGDSAMYLCASSTLGQLDGYTFGSGTRLTVV.

The CDR3: CSATPGLASTSTDTQYF. The CDR3 DNA reads as TGCAGCGCCACGCCGGGACTAGCGTCAACTAGCACAGATACGCAGTATTTT. V usage is TRBV29-1 and J usage is TRBJ2-3; TRBD2 aligns across 10 bases. CDR1 is SQVTM, CDR2 ANQGSEA, per germline. After removal of 7 bases from V and 0 bases from J, the junction contained 13 bases not matched to a gene. This CDR3 is 17 amino acids long.

This clonotype showed up just a few times. The chain recombines TRBV12-3 or TRBV12-4 with TRBJ2-7; D not certain. Trimming stripped 6 bases from V and 3 bases from J, with 21 bases between. The CDR3 runs 16 residues. The CDR3 sequence is CASSLSTLPPLYEQYF. The CDR3 nucleotides read TGTGCCAGCAGCCTGAGCACGCTGCCTCCCCTCTACGAGCAGTACTTC.

This clonotype was found a few times. The genes are TRBV7-3 and TRBJ2-2; D is possibly TRBD2 (5 bases). V was cut by 4 bases and J by 6 bases, with 9 bases left in between. In germline, CDR1 is SGHTA, CDR2 FQGTGA. The CDR3 runs to 13 residues. The CDR3 protein is CASSWETSGELFF. In DNA form, the CDR3 reads TGTGCCAGCAGCTGGGAGACCTCCGGGGAGCTGTTTTTT.